This paragraph covers one TCR beta chain sequence. The data were taken from a study of OX40 agonist ivuxolimab in advanced cancers. The CDR3 sequence is 15 residues long. V lost 2 bases and J 5 bases, leaving 15 bases between the germline ends. Germline lookup yields CDR1 PRHDT and CDR2 FYEKMQ (reference sequence). The protocol was immunoSEQ multiplex PCR, while the TCRdb copy is restricted to in-frame clones and leaves out a portion. The sample records roughly 90,000 clones, about 90% being singletons. This sequence originates from an adult with an advanced solid tumor such as melanoma, head and neck, liver or kidney cancer. The sample consisted of CD4+ or CD8+ T cells sorted from blood, taken in a trial of the OX40 agonist ivuxolimab. The chain recombines TRBV13 with TRBJ2-5; either TRBD1 or TRBD2 may fit D (6 bases each). The CDR3 loop reads CASSLWALGGETQYF. The CDR3, as DNA: TGTGCCAGCAGCTTATGGGCCCTAGGGGGGGAGACCCAGTACTTC.